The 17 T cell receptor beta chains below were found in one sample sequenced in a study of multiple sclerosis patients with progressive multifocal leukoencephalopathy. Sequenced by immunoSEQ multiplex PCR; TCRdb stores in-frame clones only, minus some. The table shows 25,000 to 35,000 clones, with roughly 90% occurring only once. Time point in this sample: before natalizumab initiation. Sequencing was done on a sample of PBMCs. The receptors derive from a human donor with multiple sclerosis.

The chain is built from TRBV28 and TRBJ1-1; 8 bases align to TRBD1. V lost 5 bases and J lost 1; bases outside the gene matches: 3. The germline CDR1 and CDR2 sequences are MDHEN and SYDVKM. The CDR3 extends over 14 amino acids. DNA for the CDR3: TGTGCCAGCAGTCGCCAGGGGGCGAACACTGAAGCTTTCTTT. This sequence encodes CASSRQGANTEAFF. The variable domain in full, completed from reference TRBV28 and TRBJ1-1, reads DVKVTQSSRYLVKRTGEKVFLECVQDMDHENMFWYRQDPGLGLRLIYFSYDVKMKEKGDIPEGYSVSREKKERFSLILESASTNQTSMYLCASSRQGANTEAFFGQGTRLTVV.

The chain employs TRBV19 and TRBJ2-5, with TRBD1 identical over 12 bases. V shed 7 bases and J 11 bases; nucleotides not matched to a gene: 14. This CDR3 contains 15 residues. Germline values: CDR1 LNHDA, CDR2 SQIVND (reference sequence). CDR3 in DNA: TGTGCCAGTACCAATAGTAGGGGGACAGGGGGCAAGCAGTACTTC. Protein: CASTNSRGTGGKQYF.

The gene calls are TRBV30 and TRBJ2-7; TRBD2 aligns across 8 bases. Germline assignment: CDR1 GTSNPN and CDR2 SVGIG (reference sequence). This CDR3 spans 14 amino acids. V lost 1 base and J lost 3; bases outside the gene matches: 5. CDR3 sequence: CAWSGGLGGYEQYF. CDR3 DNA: TGTGCCTGGAGTGGGGGACTAGGAGGCTACGAGCAGTACTTC. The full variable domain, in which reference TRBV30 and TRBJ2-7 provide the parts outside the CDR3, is SQTIHQWPATLVQPVGSPLSLECTVEGTSNPNLYWYRQAAGRGLQLLFYSVGIGQISSEVPQNLSASRPQDRQFILSSKKLLLSDSGFYLCAWSGGLGGYEQYFGPGTRLTVT.

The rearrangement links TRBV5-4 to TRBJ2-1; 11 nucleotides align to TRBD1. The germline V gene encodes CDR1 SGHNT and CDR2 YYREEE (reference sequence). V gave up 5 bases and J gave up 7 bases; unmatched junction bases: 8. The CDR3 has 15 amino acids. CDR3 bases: TGTGCCAGCAGGGCTCGGGACAGGGGGGGAAATGAGCAGTTCTTC. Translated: CASRARDRGGNEQFF.

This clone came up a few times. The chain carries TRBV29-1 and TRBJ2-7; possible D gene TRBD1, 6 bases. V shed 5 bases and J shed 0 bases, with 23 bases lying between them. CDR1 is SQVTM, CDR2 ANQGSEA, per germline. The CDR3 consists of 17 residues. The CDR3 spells CSVSNSGTTSPSYEQYF. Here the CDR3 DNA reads TGCAGCGTTTCAAACTCCGGGACAACTTCCCCCTCCTACGAGCAGTACTTC.

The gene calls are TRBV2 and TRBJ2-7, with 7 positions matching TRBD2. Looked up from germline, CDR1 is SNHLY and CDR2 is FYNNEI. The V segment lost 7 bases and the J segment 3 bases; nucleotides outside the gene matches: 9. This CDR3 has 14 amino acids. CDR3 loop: CASKGRDANYEQYF. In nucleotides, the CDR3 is TGTGCCAGCAAGGGGAGGGACGCAAACTACGAGCAGTACTTC.

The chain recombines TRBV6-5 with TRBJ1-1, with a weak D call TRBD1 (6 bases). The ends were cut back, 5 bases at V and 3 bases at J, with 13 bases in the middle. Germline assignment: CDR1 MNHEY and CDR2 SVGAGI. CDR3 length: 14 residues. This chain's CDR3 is CASSEGGRDTEAFF. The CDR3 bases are TGTGCCAGCAGTGAAGGGGGTAGGGACACTGAAGCTTTCTTT.

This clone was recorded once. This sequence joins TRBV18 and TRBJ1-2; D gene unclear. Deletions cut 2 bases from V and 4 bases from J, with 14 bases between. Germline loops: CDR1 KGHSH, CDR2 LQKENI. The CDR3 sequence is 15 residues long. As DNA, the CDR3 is TGTGCCAGCTCACCAGACGAATTCGTAAGCTATGGCTACACCTTC. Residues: CASSPDEFVSYGYTF.

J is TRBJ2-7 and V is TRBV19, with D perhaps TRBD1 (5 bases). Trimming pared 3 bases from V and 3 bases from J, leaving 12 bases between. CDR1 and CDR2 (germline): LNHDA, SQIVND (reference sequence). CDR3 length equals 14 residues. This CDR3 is CASSMSWQGYEQYF. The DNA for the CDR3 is TGTGCCAGTAGTATGTCGTGGCAGGGCTACGAGCAGTACTTC.

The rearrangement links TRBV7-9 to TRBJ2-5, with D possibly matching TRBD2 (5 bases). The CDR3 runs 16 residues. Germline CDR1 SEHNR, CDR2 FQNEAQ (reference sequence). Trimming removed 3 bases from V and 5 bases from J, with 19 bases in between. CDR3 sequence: CASSFISGIGKETQYF. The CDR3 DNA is TGTGCCAGCAGCTTCATCTCGGGAATAGGAAAGGAGACCCAGTACTTC. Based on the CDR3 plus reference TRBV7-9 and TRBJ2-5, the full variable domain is DTGVSQNPRHKITKRGQNVTFRCDPISEHNRLYWYRQTLGQGPEFLTYFQNEAQLEKSRLLSDRFSAERPKGSFSTLEIQRTEQGDSAMYLCASSFISGIGKETQYFGPGTRLLVL.

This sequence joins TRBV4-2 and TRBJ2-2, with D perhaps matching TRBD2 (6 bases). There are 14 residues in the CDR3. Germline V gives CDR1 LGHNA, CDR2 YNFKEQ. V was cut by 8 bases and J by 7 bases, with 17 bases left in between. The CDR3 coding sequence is TGTGCCAGCCAAATCATGGGAGCGGGCGGGGAGCTGTTTTTT. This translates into CASQIMGAGGELFF.

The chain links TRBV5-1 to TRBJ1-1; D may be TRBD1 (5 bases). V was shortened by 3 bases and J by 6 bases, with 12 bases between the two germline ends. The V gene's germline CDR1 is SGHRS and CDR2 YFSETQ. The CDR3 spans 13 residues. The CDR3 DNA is TGCGCCAGCAGCTGGGCAGGGTCTCCTGAAGCTTTCTTT. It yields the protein CASSWAGSPEAFF. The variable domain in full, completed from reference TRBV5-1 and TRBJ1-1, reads KAGVTQTPRYLIKTRGQQVTLSCSPISGHRSVSWYQQTPGQGLQFLFEYFSETQRNKGNFPGRFSGRQFSNSRSEMNVSTLELGDSALYLCASSWAGSPEAFFGQGTRLTVV.

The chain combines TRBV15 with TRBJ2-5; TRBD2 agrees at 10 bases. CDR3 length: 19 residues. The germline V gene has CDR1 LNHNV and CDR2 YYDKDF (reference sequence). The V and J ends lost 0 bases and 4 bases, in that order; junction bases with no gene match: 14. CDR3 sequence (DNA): TGTGCCACCAGCAGAGATTATGGCCTAGCGGGAGTATCTATAGAGACCCAGTACTTC. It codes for CATSRDYGLAGVSIETQYF. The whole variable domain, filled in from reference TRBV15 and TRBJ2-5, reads DAMVIQNPRYQVTQFGKPVTLSCSQTLNHNVMYWYQQKSSQAPKLLFHYYDKDFNNEADTPDNFQSRRPNTSFCFLDIRSPGLGDTAMYLCATSRDYGLAGVSIETQYFGPGTRLLVL.

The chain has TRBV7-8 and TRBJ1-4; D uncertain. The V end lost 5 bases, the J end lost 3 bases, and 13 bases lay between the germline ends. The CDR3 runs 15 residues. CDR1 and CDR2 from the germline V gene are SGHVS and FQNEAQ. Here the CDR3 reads CASSIYRAPNEKLFF. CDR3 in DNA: TGTGCCAGCAGCATCTACAGAGCACCTAATGAAAAACTGTTTTTT.

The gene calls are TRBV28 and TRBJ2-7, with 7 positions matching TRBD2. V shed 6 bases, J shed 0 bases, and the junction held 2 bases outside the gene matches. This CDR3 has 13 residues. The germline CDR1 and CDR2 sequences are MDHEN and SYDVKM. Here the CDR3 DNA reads TGTGCCAGCAGCTCTAGCGGCTCCTACGAGCAGTACTTC. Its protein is CASSSSGSYEQYF. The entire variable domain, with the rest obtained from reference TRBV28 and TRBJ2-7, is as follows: DVKVTQSSRYLVKRTGEKVFLECVQDMDHENMFWYRQDPGLGLRLIYFSYDVKMKEKGDIPEGYSVSREKKERFSLILESASTNQTSMYLCASSSSGSYEQYFGPGTRLTVT.

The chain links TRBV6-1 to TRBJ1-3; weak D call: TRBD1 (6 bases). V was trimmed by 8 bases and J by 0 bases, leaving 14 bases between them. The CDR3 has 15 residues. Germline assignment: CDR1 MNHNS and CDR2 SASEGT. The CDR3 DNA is TGTGCCAGCGGCTACCAGGGGTACTCTGGAAACACCATATATTTT. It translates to CASGYQGYSGNTIYF.

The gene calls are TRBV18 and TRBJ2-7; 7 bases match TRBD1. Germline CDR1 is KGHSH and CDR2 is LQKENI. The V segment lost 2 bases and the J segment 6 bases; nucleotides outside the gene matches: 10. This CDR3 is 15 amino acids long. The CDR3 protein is CASSPYSQGSGEQYF. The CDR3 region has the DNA TGTGCCAGCTCACCATACTCACAGGGGAGCGGCGAGCAGTACTTC.